The entry below gives a single T cell receptor (beta chain) sequence along with its context. Its antigen is not known. The data originate from a study of naive and memory T cell subsets. Study-wide points: This RNA-based method may be sensitive to activation-related transcript changes.

The CDR3 runs 14 residues. V lost 3 bases and J 5 bases, leaving 15 bases between the germline ends. Germline loops: CDR1 SGHRS, CDR2 YFSETQ. The SP2 primer and nested alpha and beta constant region primers amplified ligated cDNA in four rounds. Each CDR3 protein gets one entry after TCRdb re-called the 5' RACE reads with MiXCR. The sample has 58,000 or so distinct CDR3 sequences; under 10% are singletons. A UMI-containing oligonucleotide was joined by 3' ligation to the TCR cDNA template. Adult healthy volunteers gave 2.5 ml peripheral blood for whole-blood RNA. The clonotype was recovered from a female donor in good health. The J gene is TRBJ2-7, the V gene TRBV5-1; the D is unclear. The CDR3 region has the DNA TGCGCCAGCAGCTATGACACGGTCCCGGACGAGCAGTACTTC. Encoded protein: CASSYDTVPDEQYF. Complete variable domain (other parts from reference TRBV5-1 and TRBJ2-7): KAGVTQTPRYLIKTRGQQVTLSCSPISGHRSVSWYQQTPGQGLQFLFEYFSETQRNKGNFPGRFSGRQFSNSRSEMNVSTLELGDSALYLCASSYDTVPDEQYFGPGTRLTVT.